This paragraph covers one T cell receptor (beta chain) sequence. Enrolled through a virtual design, the participants were between roughly 18 and 89 years of age and came from under 25 US areas. The study assigned cohorts using participant-reported clinical history. This sample is drawn from a study of blood T cell repertoires in COVID-19. In the study overall: Some COVID-19 samples were acute and others convalescent; all came from the United States, Italy and Spain. Sources were T cells, B-cell-depleted T cells, or PBMCs; the material itself was cDNA or gDNA.

Data came from immunoSEQ multiplex PCR; TCRdb stores just in-frame clones and leaves some out. The sample includes about 18,000 clones, 88% of them seen just once. What was sequenced was PBMCs or T cells enriched from blood (not recorded which). This sequence originates from a woman under 40 who had recovered from COVID-19.

The CDR3 sequence is CASSYVTGSGEQYF. The DNA for the CDR3 is TGTGCCAGCAGTTACGTGACAGGCTCCGGCGAGCAGTACTTC. This chain connects TRBV6-5 to TRBJ2-7; a weak D match, TRBD1 (6 bases). Germline values: CDR1 MNHEY, CDR2 SVGAGI. V was clipped by 2 bases and J by 6 bases, with 14 bases between them. CDR3 length: 14 residues.